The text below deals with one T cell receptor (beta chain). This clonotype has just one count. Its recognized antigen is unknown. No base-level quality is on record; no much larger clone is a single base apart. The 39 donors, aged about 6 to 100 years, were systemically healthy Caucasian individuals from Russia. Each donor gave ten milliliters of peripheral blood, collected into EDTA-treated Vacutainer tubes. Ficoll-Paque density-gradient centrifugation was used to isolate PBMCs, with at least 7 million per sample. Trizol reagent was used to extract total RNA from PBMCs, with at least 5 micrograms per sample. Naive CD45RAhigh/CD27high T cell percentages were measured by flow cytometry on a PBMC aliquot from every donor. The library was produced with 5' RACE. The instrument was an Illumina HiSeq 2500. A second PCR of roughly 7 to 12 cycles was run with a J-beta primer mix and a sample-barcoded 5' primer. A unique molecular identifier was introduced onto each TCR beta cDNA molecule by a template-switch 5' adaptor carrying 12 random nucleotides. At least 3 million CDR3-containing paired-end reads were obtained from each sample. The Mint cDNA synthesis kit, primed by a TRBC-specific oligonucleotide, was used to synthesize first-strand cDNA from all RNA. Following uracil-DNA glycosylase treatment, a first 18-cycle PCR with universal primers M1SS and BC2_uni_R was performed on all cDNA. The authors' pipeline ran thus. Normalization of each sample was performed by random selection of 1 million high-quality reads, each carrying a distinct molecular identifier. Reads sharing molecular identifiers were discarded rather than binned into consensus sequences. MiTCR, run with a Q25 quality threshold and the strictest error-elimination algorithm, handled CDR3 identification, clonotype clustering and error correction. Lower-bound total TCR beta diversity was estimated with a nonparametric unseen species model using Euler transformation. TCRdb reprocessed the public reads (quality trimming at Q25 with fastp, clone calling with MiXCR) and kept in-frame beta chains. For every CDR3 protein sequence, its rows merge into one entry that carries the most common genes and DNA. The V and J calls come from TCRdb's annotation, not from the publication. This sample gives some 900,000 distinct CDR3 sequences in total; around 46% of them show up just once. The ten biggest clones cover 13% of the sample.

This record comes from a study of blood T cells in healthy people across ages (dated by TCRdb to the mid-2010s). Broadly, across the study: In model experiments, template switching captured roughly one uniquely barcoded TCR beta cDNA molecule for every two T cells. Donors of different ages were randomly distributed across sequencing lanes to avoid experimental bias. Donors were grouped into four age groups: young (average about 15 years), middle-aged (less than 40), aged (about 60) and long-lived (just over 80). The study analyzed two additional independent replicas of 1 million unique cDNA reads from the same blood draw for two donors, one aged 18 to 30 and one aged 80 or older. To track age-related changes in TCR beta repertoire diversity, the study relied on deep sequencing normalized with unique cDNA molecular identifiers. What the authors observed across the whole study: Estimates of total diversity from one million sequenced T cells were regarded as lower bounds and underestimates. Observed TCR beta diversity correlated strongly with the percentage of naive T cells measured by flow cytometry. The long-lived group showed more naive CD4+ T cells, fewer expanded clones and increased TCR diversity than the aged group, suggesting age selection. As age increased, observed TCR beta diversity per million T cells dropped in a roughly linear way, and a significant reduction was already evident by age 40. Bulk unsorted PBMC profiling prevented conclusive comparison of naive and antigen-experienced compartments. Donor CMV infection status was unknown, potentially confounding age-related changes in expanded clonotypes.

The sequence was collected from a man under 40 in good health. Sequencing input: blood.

The sequenced DNA is TGTGCCAGCAAACGAGCGGGGGGAACCTACAATGAGCAGTTCTTC. The encoded protein is CASKRAGGTYNEQFF. The rearranged chain carries TRBV6-2 or TRBV6-3 and TRBJ2-1, and 9 bases in between align with TRBD2. The CDR3 covers 15 residues, taking in both the cysteine and the phenylalanine. The kept DNA is CDR3 alone, 45 bases in frame from the first base. In the germline V gene, CDR1 corresponds to MNHEY and CDR2 to SVGEGT. The germline V end is reduced by 7 bases and the J end by 2 bases; junction bases left unmatched: 6.